This TCR beta chain was obtained from a study of blood T cell repertoires in COVID-19. The authors' processing: Amplification from reference gene primers served as the basis for estimated nucleated cell counts. Using immunoSEQ multiplex PCR, the repertoire was profiled, and TCRdb retains in-frame clones only, with some absent. That table furnishes V, J and clone size, whereas the DNA furnished D and trimming. The table records about 180,000 clones, about nine tenths of them present only once. The germline V gene has CDR1 ENHRY and CDR2 SYGVKD. CDR3 length equals 16 residues. V shed 6 bases and J 1 base; nucleotides not matched to a gene: 9.

The specimen was peripheral blood. J is TRBJ1-5 and V is TRBV10-3; 7 positions match TRBD1. The source of this sequence is a man aged 18 to 29 who had recovered from COVID-19. The CDR3 here is CAISNDRVGSNQPQHF. CDR3 bases: TGTGCCATCAGCAACGACAGGGTAGGAAGCAATCAGCCCCAGCATTTT.